Presented here are 25 T cell receptor beta chains from one specimen sequenced in a study of cytomegalovirus exposure and HLA in healthy donors (TCRdb year 2017). The method was the immunoSEQ multiplex PCR assay. The multiplex PCR relied on a mix of 60 forward primers for TCR Vbeta segments and 13 reverse primers for TCR Jbeta segments. Not all clones reach the TCRdb copy of this immuneACCESS table, which keeps in-frame sequences only. Checked studies attribute under half of the gap to unresolved V genes and leave the rest unexplained. This sample gives around 160,000 clones in total; about three quarters of them show up just once. The ten biggest clones cover more than 13% of the sample. The sequenced sample was PBMCs. Source of these receptors: a man between 50 and 59 years old in good health and CMV-seropositive.

The rearrangement uses TRBV5-1 and TRBJ1-2, with 11 nucleotides matching TRBD1. This CDR3 has 18 amino acids. The germline V gene encodes CDR1 SGHRS and CDR2 YFSETQ. V shed 4 bases and J 3 bases; nucleotides not matched to a gene: 14. CDR3 residues: CASSPSGQGAGNDYGYTF. The CDR3 coding sequence is TGCGCCAGCAGCCCGTCAGGACAGGGGGCAGGGAACGACTATGGCTACACCTTC.

Of note for this clone: A junction end diverges from the germline sequence, so it may reflect a read error. V and J are TRBV5-1 and TRBJ1-1; TRBD1 is a possible D gene (5 bases). Germline V lookup: CDR1 SGHRS, CDR2 YFSETQ. The CDR3 sequence is 14 residues long. As DNA, the CDR3 is TGTGCCAGCAGCGTCAGGGCTGGGGACACTGAAGCTTTCTTT. Protein: CASSVRAGDTEAFF.

The chain couples TRBV19 to TRBJ2-2, with D perhaps TRBD1 (8 bases). V dropped 7 bases and J dropped 2 bases, with 20 bases sitting between them. The germline V gene has CDR1 LNHDA and CDR2 SQIVND (reference sequence). This CDR3 contains 17 residues. CDR3 amino acids: CASTRNRGGSNTGELFF. Here the CDR3 DNA reads TGTGCCAGTACCCGGAACAGGGGGGGGTCCAACACCGGGGAGCTGTTTTTT.

V is TRBV9 and J is TRBJ1-3; D remains ambiguous. Trimming shortened V by 1 base and J by 3 bases, and 11 bases separated the two germline ends. This CDR3 region has 15 residues. Germline-derived CDR1 and CDR2 are SGDLS and YYNGEE. CDR3: CASSVSGGSGNTIYF. DNA for the CDR3: TGTGCCAGCAGCGTAAGTGGCGGGAGTGGAAACACCATATATTTT. The whole variable domain, remainder taken from reference TRBV9 and TRBJ1-3, is DSGVTQTPKHLITATGQRVTLRCSPRSGDLSVYWYQQSLDQGLQFLIQYYNGEERAKGNILERFSAQQFPDLHSELNLSSLELGDSALYFCASSVSGGSGNTIYFGEGSWLTVV.

The chain employs TRBV11-2 and TRBJ2-7; 12 nucleotides line up with TRBD1. The CDR3 totals 14 residues. The germline V gene has CDR1 SGHAT and CDR2 FQNNGV. The trim removed 5 bases at V and 7 bases at J, leaving 6 bases unmatched. Written as DNA, the CDR3 is TGTGCCAGCAGCACGGGACAGGGGGCTTGGGAGCAGTACGTC. Protein sequence: CASSTGQGAWEQYV.

The rearrangement links TRBV19 to TRBJ2-4, with D possibly matching TRBD2 (7 bases). V lost 3 bases, J lost 7 bases, and 16 bases lay in between. The length of the CDR3 is 15 residues. Germline V gene sequence: CDR1 LNHDA, CDR2 SQIVND (reference sequence). The CDR3 protein is CASSIAGATGNIQYF. In nucleotides, the CDR3 is TGTGCCAGTAGTATTGCGGGGGCAACGGGGAACATTCAGTACTTC.

The chain joins TRBV29-1 to TRBJ2-1; TRBD1 matches 7 bases. The V gene end was trimmed by 7 bases and the J gene end by 5 bases; junction bases not matched to a gene: 14. Germline values: CDR1 SQVTM, CDR2 ANQGSEA. CDR3 length: 15 amino acids. The CDR3 DNA reads TGCAGCGATAGACGCACAGGGGTCGTCCACAATGAGCAGTTCTTC. As protein: CSDRRTGVVHNEQFF.

The chain employs TRBV29-1 and TRBJ2-5, with TRBD2 identical over 8 bases. Germline assignment: CDR1 SQVTM and CDR2 ANQGSEA. The CDR3 is 13 amino acids. Trimming took 2 bases from V and 8 from J; bases not matched to a gene: 7. The CDR3 DNA reads TGCAGCGTTGAACAGGCGGCGGGGGGAACCCAGTACTTC. It yields the protein CSVEQAAGGTQYF.

The chain is built from TRBV5-6 and TRBJ1-5; D is undetermined. CDR1 is SGHDT and CDR2 is YYEEEE in the germline V gene. V was trimmed by 1 base and J by 7 bases, leaving 6 bases between them. The length of the CDR3 is 12 residues. The CDR3 sequence is CASSLLTQPQHF. The CDR3, as DNA: TGTGCCAGCAGCTTGTTGACACAGCCCCAGCATTTT. The full variable domain, in which reference TRBV5-6 and TRBJ1-5 provide the parts outside the CDR3, is DAGVTQSPTHLIKTRGQQVTLRCSPKSGHDTVSWYQQALGQGPQFIFQYYEEEERQRGNFPDRFSGHQFPNYSSELNVNALLLGDSALYLCASSLLTQPQHFGDGTRLSIL.

V gene TRBV5-1 combines with J gene TRBJ2-3, with 7 bases that match TRBD2. The germline CDR1 and CDR2 sequences are SGHRS and YFSETQ. V was clipped by 2 bases and J by 4 bases; unmatched bases: 4. The CDR3 contains 14 residues. In nucleotides, the CDR3 is TGCGCCAGCAGCTTTAGGCTAGCGGCAGATACGCAGTATTTT. This gives the protein CASSFRLAADTQYF. Complete variable domain (other parts from reference TRBV5-1 and TRBJ2-3): KAGVTQTPRYLIKTRGQQVTLSCSPISGHRSVSWYQQTPGQGLQFLFEYFSETQRNKGNFPGRFSGRQFSNSRSEMNVSTLELGDSALYLCASSFRLAADTQYFGPGTRLTVL.

In its sample, this clone was seen once. The J gene is TRBJ2-1, the V gene TRBV5-1; 10 bases are a match to TRBD2. The germline V gene has CDR1 SGHRS and CDR2 YFSETQ. With 0 bases clipped from V and 3 bases from J, the junction kept 6 bases outside the gene matches. The CDR3 length is 17 residues. DNA for the CDR3: TGCGCCAGCAGCTTGGGAACTAGCGGGGCTATCTACAATGAGCAGTTCTTC. Its protein is CASSLGTSGAIYNEQFF.

This chain links TRBV18 with TRBJ2-1, with D possibly being TRBD1 (6 bases). Germline V gene sequence: CDR1 KGHSH, CDR2 LQKENI. The CDR3 has 15 amino acids. The V end was cut by 4 bases, the J end by 5 bases, with 15 bases between. CDR3: CASSRQGQRDNEQFF. In DNA form, the CDR3 reads TGTGCCAGCTCACGTCAGGGGCAGCGAGACAATGAGCAGTTCTTC.

The V call is TRBV7-2, the J call TRBJ2-3; the D is unclear. Trimming stripped 1 base from V and 8 bases from J, with 10 bases between. Per the germline V gene, CDR1 is SGHTA and CDR2 is FQGNSA. This CDR3 region has 13 residues. In DNA form, the CDR3 reads TGTGCCAGCAGCTTAGTCGGGTTAGGTACGCAGTATTTT. This translates into CASSLVGLGTQYF.

J is TRBJ2-4 and V is TRBV4-1, with no clear D. The CDR3 extends over 19 amino acids. V was trimmed by 1 base and J by 0 bases, leaving 19 bases between them. Germline loops: CDR1 MGHRA, CDR2 YSYEKL. CDR3 amino acids: CASSQVAQAPFLAKNIQYF. The CDR3 nucleotides read TGCGCCAGCAGCCAAGTCGCCCAGGCACCCTTCCTAGCCAAAAACATTCAGTACTTC.

A single count supports this clone. The chain links TRBV2 to TRBJ2-6; D is undetermined. This CDR3 region has 13 residues. V lost 7 bases, J lost 1 base, and 5 bases lay in between. Germline V gives CDR1 SNHLY, CDR2 FYNNEI. The CDR3 sequence: CASKESGANVLTF. The DNA of the CDR3 is TGTGCCAGCAAAGAGTCTGGGGCCAACGTCCTGACTTTC. The variable domain in full, completed from reference TRBV2 and TRBJ2-6, reads EPEVTQTPSHQVTQMGQEVILRCVPISNHLYFYWYRQILGQKVEFLVSFYNNEISEKSEIFDDQFSVERPDGSNFTLKIRSTKLEDSAMYFCASKESGANVLTFGAGSRLTVL.

CDR3 sequence (DNA): TGTGCCAGCAGCTCAACAGGGGGCGGCCTAGGAGAGACCCAGTACTTC. Translated, it gives CASSSTGGGLGETQYF. The chain uses TRBV5-5 and TRBJ2-5, with 9 positions matching TRBD1. The length of the CDR3 is 16 residues. V gave up 3 bases and J gave up 4 bases; unmatched junction bases: 10. In germline, CDR1 is SGHKS, CDR2 YYEKEE (reference sequence).

This clone appeared a few times. The J gene is TRBJ1-6, the V gene TRBV7-8; tentative D call: TRBD1 (6 bases). The CDR3 has 15 residues. The ends were cut back, 6 bases at V and 7 bases at J, with 16 bases in the middle. Germline V gene data show CDR1 as SGHVS and CDR2 as FQNEAQ. CDR3 nucleotide sequence: TGTGCCAGCAGGGCTAATCAGGGGCAGAATTCACCCCTCCACTTT. Its translation: CASRANQGQNSPLHF.

This rearrangement joins TRBV13 to TRBJ2-2, with a weak D call TRBD1 (6 bases). Trimming stripped 5 bases from V and 5 bases from J, with 15 bases between. CDR3 size: 15 residues. CDR1 and CDR2 from the germline V gene are PRHDT and FYEKMQ (reference sequence). In DNA, the CDR3 is TGTGCCAGCAGCCCACCTTCACAGGGTACCGGGGAGCTGTTTTTT. Its translation: CASSPPSQGTGELFF. The entire variable domain, with the rest obtained from reference TRBV13 and TRBJ2-2, is as follows: AAGVIQSPRHLIKEKRETATLKCYPIPRHDTVYWYQQGPGQDPQFLISFYEKMQSDKGSIPDRFSAQQFSDYHSELNMSSLELGDSALYFCASSPPSQGTGELFFGEGSRLTVL.

The chain couples TRBV28 to TRBJ2-7; weak D call: TRBD1 (6 bases). Trimming removed 6 bases from V and 0 bases from J, with 12 bases in between. The CDR3 loop spans 14 amino acids. Germline-derived CDR1 and CDR2 are MDHEN and SYDVKM. As DNA, the CDR3 is TGTGCCAGCAGGCCTACAGGGTTCTCCTACGAGCAGTACTTC. Amino acid sequence: CASRPTGFSYEQYF.

The J gene is TRBJ1-1, the V gene TRBV6-5; 8 bases agree with TRBD1. The CDR3 has 12 amino acids. V trimming: 6 bases; J trimming: 7 bases; junction bases outside the gene matches: 4. Germline loops: CDR1 MNHEY, CDR2 SVGAGI. CDR3 region: CASRDRDLEAFF. The CDR3 DNA reads as TGTGCCAGCAGGGACAGGGACCTTGAAGCTTTCTTT.

The chain is built from TRBV19 and TRBJ1-2, with 10 bases matching TRBD1. CDR1 and CDR2 (germline): LNHDA, SQIVND (reference sequence). J gave up 7 bases and V 7 bases, and 12 bases lay outside the gene matches. This CDR3 region has 15 residues. This CDR3 reads CASTPPVGQGSGYTF. The CDR3 DNA follows: TGTGCCAGTACCCCCCCGGTGGGACAGGGGTCTGGCTACACCTTC.

This chain links TRBV5-1 with TRBJ1-3; TRBD1 aligns across 7 bases. CDR3 size: 15 residues. The V segment lost 4 bases and the J segment 3 bases; nucleotides outside the gene matches: 7. From germline, CDR1 is SGHRS and CDR2 YFSETQ. The CDR3 region is CASSREGARGNTIYF. The CDR3 DNA reads TGCGCCAGCAGCCGTGAGGGGGCGCGTGGAAACACCATATATTTT.

The V call is TRBV7-8, the J call TRBJ1-4; D might be TRBD1 (5 bases). Germline CDR1 SGHVS, CDR2 FQNEAQ. This CDR3 is built from 14 residues. V shed 5 bases and J shed 4 bases, with 11 bases lying between them. The CDR3 region is CASSQGHNNEKLFF. CDR3 coding DNA: TGTGCCAGCAGCCAAGGACACAATAATGAAAAACTGTTTTTT.

The genes are TRBV5-4 and TRBJ2-3; 14 nucleotides line up with TRBD2. Germline-derived CDR1 and CDR2 are SGHNT and YYREEE (reference sequence). The CDR3 is 17 residues long. V was pared by 4 bases and J by 0 bases, with 4 bases of the junction left unmatched. In DNA, the CDR3 is TGTGCCAGCAGCCCGGGGACTAGCGGGGGTAGCACAGATACGCAGTATTTT. Translating it yields CASSPGTSGGSTDTQYF.

This chain links TRBV10-3 with TRBJ1-2; a possible D gene is TRBD1 (6 bases). Germline CDR1 ENHRY, CDR2 SYGVKD. V was shortened by 6 bases and J by 7 bases, with 12 bases between the two germline ends. The CDR3 extends over 12 amino acids. The DNA for the CDR3 is TGTGCCATCAGAGCAGGGGACGGTGGCTACACCTTC. It yields the protein CAIRAGDGGYTF.